The 14 T cell receptor beta chains presented below share a single source sample, sequenced in a study of blood T cells in healthy people across ages. Combining a sample-barcoded 5' primer with a J-beta primer mix, a second PCR ran for roughly 7 to 11 cycles. TCRdb redid the calling of the 5' RACE reads with MiXCR, one entry per CDR3 protein. The sample has about 680,000 distinct CDR3 sequences, around 48% seen once. The sequencing sample was made of blood. Source of these receptors: a woman aged 55-69 years in good health.

CDR3: CASSSQENYGYTF. The CDR3 coding sequence is TGTGCCAGCAGTTCACAGGAAAACTATGGCTACACCTTC. V and J are TRBV2 and TRBJ1-2; D is perhaps TRBD1 (5 bases). V was shortened by 5 bases and J by 2 bases, with 9 bases between the two germline ends. The CDR3 has 13 residues. From germline, CDR1 is SNHLY and CDR2 FYNNEI.

CDR3 sequence: CASSESTSGSGNTGELFF. The CDR3 region has the DNA TGCGCCAGCAGTGAATCCACTAGTGGGAGCGGAAACACCGGGGAGCTGTTTTTT. V and J are TRBV5-1 and TRBJ2-2; D is perhaps TRBD2 (5 bases). This CDR3 is 18 amino acids long. V was pared by 5 bases and J by 2 bases, with 22 bases between. The germline CDR1 and CDR2 sequences are SGHRS and YFSETQ.

This clonotype was counted between two and nine times. The chain links TRBV4-2 to TRBJ2-1; 9 bases map to TRBD1. There are 15 residues in the CDR3. Germline CDR1 and CDR2: LGHNA and YNFKEQ. The V segment lost 4 bases and the J segment 7 bases; nucleotides outside the gene matches: 8. The CDR3 coding sequence is TGTGCCAGCAGCCTCGGGACAGGGAGTTTGAATGAGCAGTTCTTC. Residues: CASSLGTGSLNEQFF.

About this clonotype itself: The junction departs from the called germline gene at one end, perhaps through a read error. The J gene is TRBJ2-3, the V gene TRBV12-3 or TRBV12-4; possible D gene TRBD2, 5 bases. The CDR3 loop spans 16 amino acids. The CDR3 is CASSPSSGMSADAQYF. For the CDR3, the DNA is TGTGCCAGCAGCCCATCAAGCGGAATGAGCGCAGATGCGCAGTATTTT.

V gene TRBV20-1 combines with J gene TRBJ1-5; the D is unclear. V lost 5 bases and J 2 bases, leaving 13 bases between the germline ends. Germline V CDR1 and CDR2: DFQATT, SNEGSKA (reference sequence). The CDR3 runs 14 residues. In nucleotides, the CDR3 is TGCAGTGCTCCCGAAGGACGGGGCAATCAGCCCCAGCATTTT. It translates to CSAPEGRGNQPQHF.

V is TRBV5-1 and J is TRBJ2-5; 14 nucleotides match TRBD2. V lost 2 bases and J lost 4; bases outside the gene matches: 4. The CDR3 sequence is 16 residues long. CDR1 and CDR2 (germline): SGHRS, YFSETQ. The CDR3 coding sequence is TGCGCCAGCAGCTTCGGGACTAGCGGGAGTATAGAGACCCAGTACTTC. Translated, it gives CASSFGTSGSIETQYF. Drawing the rest from reference TRBV5-1 and TRBJ2-5, the complete variable domain is KAGVTQTPRYLIKTRGQQVTLSCSPISGHRSVSWYQQTPGQGLQFLFEYFSETQRNKGNFPGRFSGRQFSNSRSEMNVSTLELGDSALYLCASSFGTSGSIETQYFGPGTRLLVL.

This clonotype was counted only a few times. This clone may be a read error of a much larger clone one base away. DNA for the CDR3: TGCGCCAGCCGAATCCGACGAGCGGAATACAATGAGCAGTTCTTC. Translating gives CASRIRRAEYNEQFF. The chain uses TRBV5-1 and TRBJ2-1; the D gene is possibly TRBD2 (5 bases). Germline V lookup: CDR1 SGHRS, CDR2 YFSETQ. The CDR3 loop spans 15 amino acids. With 7 bases removed from V and 4 bases from J, the gap between germline ends came to 18 bases.

The chain uses TRBV20-1 and TRBJ2-7; 10 bases align to TRBD2. Germline V lookup: CDR1 DFQATT, CDR2 SNEGSKA (reference sequence). The CDR3 contains 15 residues. V lost 3 bases, J lost 5 bases, and 10 bases stayed unmatched. The CDR3 coding sequence is TGCAGTGCTAGTAGGGCTAGCGGGAGTTTAGACGAGCAGTACTTC. Protein: CSASRASGSLDEQYF.

This rearrangement joins TRBV18 to TRBJ1-2; D is undetermined. Germline CDR1 is KGHSH and CDR2 is LQKENI. V lost 3 bases to trimming and J lost 6 bases, with 11 bases between them. The CDR3 sequence is 13 residues long. In DNA, the CDR3 is TGTGCCAGCTCACCCACTCTTTACGATGGCTACACCTTC. Translated, it gives CASSPTLYDGYTF.

The rearrangement links TRBV7-9 to TRBJ1-6; maybe TRBD1 (6 bases). Looked up from germline, CDR1 is SEHNR and CDR2 is FQNEAQ (reference sequence). The V and J ends lost 1 base and 9 bases respectively, with 10 bases between them. This CDR3 contains 14 residues. This CDR3 is CASSLEDSLSPLHF. Here the CDR3 DNA reads TGTGCCAGCAGCTTAGAGGACAGTCTTTCACCCCTCCACTTT. Full variable domain (remainder filled in from reference TRBV7-9 and TRBJ1-6): DTGVSQNPRHKITKRGQNVTFRCDPISEHNRLYWYRQTLGQGPEFLTYFQNEAQLEKSRLLSDRFSAERPKGSFSTLEIQRTEQGDSAMYLCASSLEDSLSPLHFGNGTRLTVT.

This clonotype was picked up a small number of times. The rearrangement links TRBV20-1 to TRBJ2-5; D gene ambiguous. The CDR3 has 11 residues. Looked up from germline, CDR1 is DFQATT and CDR2 is SNEGSKA (reference sequence). V lost 6 bases to trimming and J lost 3 bases, with 8 bases between them. The CDR3 is CSAGPEETQYF. The CDR3 coding sequence is TGCAGTGCAGGGCCCGAAGAGACCCAGTACTTC.

V usage is TRBV3-1 and J usage is TRBJ2-2; D perhaps matches TRBD2 (6 bases). Trimming took 4 bases from V and 9 from J, leaving 9 bases between them. CDR1 LGHDT and CDR2 YNNKEL come from the germline V gene (reference sequence). This CDR3 is 12 amino acids long. The CDR3 region has the DNA TGTGCCAGCAGCCCACGGGAGCGGGAGCTGTTTTTT. Encoded protein: CASSPRERELFF.

The V gene is TRBV7-2, the J gene TRBJ2-7; D is possibly TRBD1 (5 bases). Germline loops: CDR1 SGHTA, CDR2 FQGNSA. V gave up 6 bases and J gave up 6 bases, with 15 bases separating them. There are 13 residues in the CDR3. The CDR3 nucleotides read TGTGCCAGCAGTTACCCAGGGCTCAGCGAGCAGTACTTC. This translates into CASSYPGLSEQYF.

At least ten counts were recorded for this clonotype. V gene TRBV29-1 combines with J gene TRBJ2-5; the D gene is possibly TRBD2 (6 bases). V was cut by 4 bases and J by 5 bases, with 14 bases left in between. Germline CDR1 is SQVTM and CDR2 is ANQGSEA. The length of the CDR3 is 13 residues. The chain's CDR3 is CSVGFSRGETQYF. For the CDR3, the DNA is TGCAGCGTTGGTTTTTCCCGGGGGGAGACCCAGTACTTC.